This T cell receptor beta chain was identified during a study of blood T cell repertoires in COVID-19. A Seattle source enrolled patients during active infection and followed them longitudinally. The CDR3 has 14 amino acids. Germline V gene data show CDR1 as SGHTA and CDR2 as FQGNSA. Trimming at V came to 5 bases and at J to 5 bases, leaving 5 bases not matched to a gene. Repertoires were generated with immunoSEQ multiplex PCR, while TCRdb's copy carries only in-frame clones and drops some. The data contain about 120,000 clones, around 87% of them singletons. The clonotype comes from a woman aged 60-75 years with COVID-19, enrolled during active disease. The V call is TRBV7-2, the J call TRBJ2-5, with 10 bases matching TRBD2. The sample consisted of peripheral blood. CDR3 sequence reads: CASSLSGGWETQYF. In nucleotides, the CDR3 is TGTGCCAGCAGCCTTAGCGGGGGGTGGGAGACCCAGTACTTC.